The table lists the clone carrying this T cell receptor beta chain with many counts. CDR1 and CDR2 from the germline V gene are DFQATT and SNEGSKA (reference sequence). The CDR3 covers 16 residues. Trimming at V came to 1 base and at J to 4 bases, leaving 7 bases not matched to a gene. The source of the sample is a study of identical twins. Via MiXCR, TCRdb re-called the 5' RACE reads, giving one row per CDR3 protein. The sample yields some 710,000 distinct CDR3 sequences, roughly 6.2% seen once. This receptor was taken from a man between 18 and 35 years old in good health. Sequenced material: naive T cells sorted from blood. The chain joins TRBV20-1 to TRBJ2-2, with 9 bases that match TRBD1. This chain's CDR3 is CSARASGTGSTGELFF. The CDR3 coding sequence is TGCAGTGCTAGAGCGTCCGGGACAGGGAGCACCGGGGAGCTGTTTTTT.